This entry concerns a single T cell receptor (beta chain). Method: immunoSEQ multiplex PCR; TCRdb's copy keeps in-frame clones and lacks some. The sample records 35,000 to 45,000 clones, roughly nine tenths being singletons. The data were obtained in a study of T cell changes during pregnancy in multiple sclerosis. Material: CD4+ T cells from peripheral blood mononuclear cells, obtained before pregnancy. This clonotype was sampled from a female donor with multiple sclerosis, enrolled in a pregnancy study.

The CDR3 DNA is TGTGCCAGCAGCTCATACAGGGGTCCCGGAAACACCATATATTTT. Protein sequence: CASSSYRGPGNTIYF. The chain couples TRBV21-1 to TRBJ1-3; TRBD1 reflects the table's D call only, with no check against the DNA. TRBV21-1 is flagged as a pseudogene. The CDR3 loop spans 15 amino acids.